Described below is a single TCR beta chain sequence and its context. V dropped 6 bases and J dropped 12 bases, with 23 bases sitting between them. The CDR3 has 14 residues. The sample belongs to a study of T-cell memory formation after mild COVID-19. A single record per CDR3 protein comes from TCRdb applying MiXCR to the 5' RACE reads. The table has roughly 250,000 distinct CDR3 sequences, approximately 15% seen once; the top ten hold around 21%. The receptor comes from a young man who had mild COVID-19 (a few samples of this study predate the infection). Cell type and time point are not known. Material: PBMCs or a T cell subset sorted from them (not recorded which). The chain combines TRBV12-3 or TRBV12-4 with TRBJ1-1; no definite D call. CDR3 bases: TGTGCCAGCAGCCCCGCTGGTCCGGGGAGGAGAACTTTCTTT. This gives the protein CASSPAGPGRRTFF.